This T cell receptor beta chain was found in a study of blood T cell repertoires in COVID-19. The length of the CDR3 is 15 residues. In germline, CDR1 is MDHEN, CDR2 SYDVKM. With 4 bases removed from V and 3 bases from J, the gap between germline ends came to 13 bases. TCRdb keeps only in-frame clones here, not all; method: immunoSEQ multiplex PCR. The sample comprises fewer than 450,000 clones, about nine tenths of which are singletons, and 6% to 8% rests with the top ten. The sample holds one count of this clone. The clonotype comes from a woman in her 70s with COVID-19, enrolled during active disease. The rearrangement links TRBV28 to TRBJ1-3; D is perhaps TRBD1 (5 bases). Sequencing used peripheral blood. CDR3 protein: CASSSPPGFGNTIYF. CDR3 coding DNA: TGTGCCAGCAGTTCCCCCCCAGGGTTTGGAAACACCATATATTTT.